This T cell receptor beta chain was sequenced for a study of monozygotic twins with inflammatory bowel disease (dated by TCRdb to the late 2010s). With regard to the full study: The full study comprised 28 monozygotic twin pairs: nine German pairs (four IBD-concordant, five IBD-discordant) and 19 IBD-discordant Danish pairs. Disease-associated traits were sought mainly through comparisons between IBD patients and their genetically identical healthy co-twins within discordant pairs. Each individual had, on average, about 151 000 unique TCRalpha sequences and 181 000 unique TCRbeta sequences available for analysis.

Study-wide findings and limitations: Compared with healthy twins, IBD patients shared fewer clonotypes with other individuals, and the difference was most pronounced in patients with signs of disease activity. Because patients were on differing immunosuppressive treatments, the repertoires may have picked up extra background noise and inter-individual variability. IBD patients had lower TCRbeta repertoire diversity, measured by the inverse Simpson index, than their healthy co-twins. The results gave no support for a single strong signal or clonotype linked to IBD. The analysis was unable to tell apart different T cell subtypes. Repertoire similarity did not differ between concordant and discordant twins, which could be due to limited statistical power.

From each donor, an approximately 2.5 ml peripheral blood sample was drawn into PAXgene tubes and stored at -80 degrees C. Without T cell sorting, total RNA was isolated from whole blood using the PAXgene blood miRNA kit on an automated QIAcube. Peripheral blood from monozygotic twin pairs, either concordant or discordant for inflammatory bowel disease, underwent deep TCRalpha and TCRbeta repertoire profiling that used unique molecular barcoding. Smoking habits were recorded for all twin pairs, and individuals were classified as current, former or never smokers. Turning to this clonotype: It lacks a known antigen.

In the germline V gene, CDR1 corresponds to SGHVS and CDR2 to FNYEAQ. The CDR3, cysteine through phenylalanine, is 15 amino acids long. This entry has no DNA. The library was made by 5' RACE. Preparation of each TCR library used 3,000 to 3,500 ng of total RNA. For each sample, cDNA synthesis was carried out in eight separate reactions using SMARTScribe reverse transcriptase. During cDNA synthesis, unique molecular identifiers containing a 6-nucleotide sample barcode were introduced by template switching. TCRalpha and TCRbeta cDNA was amplified by two nested PCRs of about 15 and 9 cycles, with bead purification after each PCR. Before amplification, the cDNA was treated with uracil DNA-glycosylase and purified using the QIAquick PCR purification kit. The second PCR added Illumina TruSeq-compatible adapters along with sample-specific barcodes. TapeStation and Qubit were used to check library quality and concentration, and 5 to 6.5 ng of each library was pooled. Sequencing of pooled libraries was carried out on an Illumina HiSeq2500 single-index Rapid Run using 2 x 100 bp reads and custom sequencing primers. The authors processed their data as follows. MiGEC version 1.2.6 was used for UMI-based consensus assembly, which corrected PCR and sequencing errors. MiXCR version 2.1.1 handled V(D)J alignment, clonotype assembly and CDR3 extraction. Normalisation of gene usage, clonotype sharing and MAIT/NKT TCR abundance was achieved by analysing the top 1000, 10 000 and 20 000 clonotypes per sample. Diversity was computed as the inverse Simpson index with the vegan R package after downsampling to 27 000 UMIs. Paired Mann-Whitney U tests were applied to discordant twin pairs, with Benjamini-Hochberg correction for multiple testing. TCRdb reprocessed the public reads and reports one entry per CDR3 protein sequence, without DNA. Clone size and V and J calls follow TCRdb, not the original study. The sample table gives around 400,000 distinct CDR3 sequences. The top ten clones comprise approximately 2.3% of the sample.

The rearranged segments are TRBV7-6 and TRBJ2-4; TCRdb returns TRBD2, unconfirmable since there is no DNA. The sequenced sample consisted of blood. The TCR sequence derives from a human donor with ulcerative colitis or Crohn's disease, or a healthy co-twin of an affected twin (not recorded which). The CDR3 corresponds to CAGPFPRDSQNIQYF. With the rest looked up from the reference TRBV7-6 and TRBJ2-4 genes rather than sequenced, the full variable domain is GAGVSQSPRYKVTKRGQDVALRCDPISGHVSLYWYRQALGQGPEFLTYFNYEAQQDKSGLPNDRFSAERPEGSISTLTIQRTEQRDSAMYRCAGPFPRDSQNIQYFGAGTRLSVL.